This TCR beta chain was documented in a study of blood T cell repertoires in COVID-19. Study-level information: Samples representing acute and convalescent COVID-19 were sourced from the United States, Italy and Spain. T cells, B-cell-depleted T cells, or PBMCs provided the cDNA or gDNA that served as material.

The V gene's germline CDR1 is SGHRS and CDR2 YFSETQ. The CDR3 sequence is 16 residues long. The J segment lost 4 bases and the V segment lost 3 bases, leaving 10 bases of the junction unmatched. Original processing notes: Reference gene primer amplification yielded estimated nucleated cell counts. Data came from immunoSEQ multiplex PCR; TCRdb stores just in-frame clones and leaves some out. That table supplies the V and J calls and clone size; D and trimming were determined from the DNA. The sample lists 200,000 to 300,000 clones, 70% to 90% occurring once. The clonotype comes from a woman between 50 and 59 years old with acute or convalescent COVID-19. Sequenced: peripheral blood. This chain joins TRBV5-1 and TRBJ1-3; TRBD1 agrees at 7 bases. The CDR3 loop reads CASSSGTVPAGNTIYF. DNA of the CDR3: TGCGCCAGCAGCTCCGGGACAGTACCGGCCGGAAACACCATATATTTT.